A single sample gave rise to the 31 T cell receptor beta chains below, sequenced in a study of cytomegalovirus exposure and HLA in healthy donors. Generated by immunoSEQ multiplex PCR, the TCRdb table keeps only in-frame clones and is missing some. Counted here are about 110,000 clones, around 85% occurring once; the ten biggest clones make up over 2.5%. Specimen: PBMCs. These TCRs come from a woman between 18 and 29 years old in good health and CMV-seronegative.

The J gene is TRBJ2-1, the V gene TRBV4-1; D may be TRBD2 (5 bases). Trimming cost V 3 bases and J 12 bases, with 15 bases left between them. The CDR3 totals 13 residues. Looked up from germline, CDR1 is MGHRA and CDR2 is YSYEKL. The CDR3 loop is CASSQVIGEGQFF. As DNA, the CDR3 is TGCGCCAGCAGCCAGGTTATAGGTGAGGGGCAGTTCTTC.

The chain links TRBV30 to TRBJ2-3; 7 bases match TRBD2. Germline V gives CDR1 GTSNPN, CDR2 SVGIG (reference sequence). V gave up 5 bases and J gave up 0 bases; unmatched junction bases: 8. This CDR3 is 15 amino acids long. The CDR3 DNA is TGTGCCTGGGGCAGCGGGGCTCTCAGCACAGATACGCAGTATTTT. It encodes CAWGSGALSTDTQYF.

The chain carries TRBV6-5 and TRBJ1-4; a possible D gene is TRBD1 (5 bases). Between the trimmed V and J ends, which lost 0 bases and 10 bases, there was a span of 12 bases. The CDR3 has 14 amino acids. Germline CDR1 MNHEY, CDR2 SVGAGI. CDR3 coding DNA: TGTGCCAGCAGTTACTCCCCAGGGTCGGGAAAACTGTTTTTT. Its protein product is CASSYSPGSGKLFF.

This clone showed up just a few times. The V and J genes are TRBV19 and TRBJ2-2; weak D call: TRBD2 (5 bases). CDR1 is LNHDA and CDR2 is SQIVND in the germline V gene (reference sequence). This CDR3 has 13 residues. Trimming stripped 5 bases from V and 3 bases from J, with 7 bases between. CDR3 nucleotides: TGTGCCAGTAGTCTCGGGGACACCGGGGAGCTGTTTTTT. Protein product: CASSLGDTGELFF.

The chain uses TRBV6-5 and TRBJ1-4; unclear D gene. V lost 6 bases, J lost 7 bases, and 12 bases lay in between. Germline values: CDR1 MNHEY, CDR2 SVGAGI. The CDR3 loop spans 13 amino acids. As DNA, the CDR3 is TGTGCCAGCAGGGGTCGGGAAAGTGAAAAACTGTTTTTT. Protein product: CASRGRESEKLFF.

This clone was detected only once. The chain uses TRBV27 and TRBJ1-5, with 7 bases fitting TRBD1. The CDR3 covers 15 residues. Looked up from germline, CDR1 is MNHEY and CDR2 is SMNVEV (reference sequence). The trim removed 4 bases at V and 5 bases at J, leaving 8 bases unmatched. The CDR3 region has the DNA TGTGCCAGCAGTTCCTCCGGGACAGCATATCAGCCCCAGCATTTT. This codes for CASSSSGTAYQPQHF.

This clone was observed a few times. The chain employs TRBV25-1 and TRBJ1-4; 7 bases line up with TRBD1. Germline V gene data show CDR1 as MGHDK and CDR2 as SYGVNS. The CDR3 covers 15 residues. Losses at the gene ends were 4 bases for V and 6 bases for J; bases not matched to a gene: 8. CDR3 nucleotides: TGTGCCAGCAGTGCCCGGGACAGAGACGATGAAAAACTGTTTTTT. It encodes CASSARDRDDEKLFF. The full variable domain, its missing parts supplied by reference TRBV25-1 and TRBJ1-4, is EADIYQTPRYLVIGTGKKITLECSQTMGHDKMYWYQQDPGMELHLIHYSYGVNSTEKGDLSSESTVSRIRTEHFPLTLESARPSHTSQYLCASSARDRDDEKLFFGSGTQLSVL.

The CDR3 coding sequence is TGTGCCAGCAGTTATAAGGGTCTAGCGGGGGGTGGTGAGCAGTTCTTC. Amino acid sequence: CASSYKGLAGGGEQFF. The rearrangement links TRBV6-6 to TRBJ2-1, with TRBD2 matching over 11 bases. The CDR3 is 16 amino acids. V dropped 3 bases and J dropped 9; count of bases not matched to a gene: 10. Germline V lookup: CDR1 MNHNY, CDR2 SVGAGI (reference sequence).

The chain is built from TRBV12-5 and TRBJ2-6; TRBD1 aligns across 8 bases. Germline loops: CDR1 LGHNT, CDR2 FRNRAP. The CDR3 has 19 residues. Trimming cost V 2 bases and J 0 bases; bases outside gene matches: 9. CDR3 sequence: CASGLTGTGPFSGANVLTF. Written as DNA, the CDR3 is TGTGCTAGTGGTTTGACCGGGACAGGTCCTTTCTCTGGGGCCAACGTCCTGACTTTC. The full variable domain, in which reference TRBV12-5 and TRBJ2-6 provide the parts outside the CDR3, is DARVTQTPRHKVTEMGQEVTMRCQPILGHNTVFWYRQTMMQGLELLAYFRNRAPLDDSGMPKDRFSAEMPDATLATLKIQPSEPRDSAVYFCASGLTGTGPFSGANVLTFGAGSRLTVL.

The genes are TRBV7-6 and TRBJ2-2; no clear D. V lost 4 bases and J 5 bases, leaving 11 bases between the germline ends. Germline V gene lookup returns CDR1 SGHVS and CDR2 FNYEAQ. The length of the CDR3 is 14 residues. Here the CDR3 reads CASSSRWATGELFF. Here the CDR3 DNA reads TGTGCCAGCAGCTCCCGGTGGGCGACCGGGGAGCTGTTTTTT.

V usage is TRBV18 and J usage is TRBJ1-1, with D perhaps TRBD1 (6 bases). Germline CDR1 KGHSH, CDR2 LQKENI. Trimming stripped 5 bases from V and 3 bases from J, with 13 bases between. The CDR3 totals 14 residues. CDR3: CASSDSTGYTEAFF. Written as DNA, the CDR3 is TGTGCCAGCTCAGATTCAACAGGGTACACTGAAGCTTTCTTT. The full variable domain, completed using reference TRBV18 and TRBJ1-1, is NAGVMQNPRHLVRRRGQEARLRCSPMKGHSHVYWYRQLPEEGLKFMVYLQKENIIDESGMPKERFSAEFPKEGPSILRIQQVVRGDSAAYFCASSDSTGYTEAFFGQGTRLTVV.

The chain has TRBV9 and TRBJ2-7, with 7 bases matching TRBD1. The CDR3 covers 14 residues. With 3 bases clipped from V and 5 bases from J, the junction kept 8 bases outside the gene matches. The germline CDR1 and CDR2 sequences are SGDLS and YYNGEE. DNA for the CDR3: TGTGCCAGCAGCGGAGGGGGCTCATCCAACGAGCAGTACTTC. Translated, it gives CASSGGGSSNEQYF.

The rearrangement uses TRBV5-1 and TRBJ2-5; unclear D gene. Looked up from germline, CDR1 is SGHRS and CDR2 is YFSETQ. Trimming cost V 4 bases and J 3 bases, with 7 bases left between them. The CDR3 length is 12 residues. The CDR3 sequence: CASSPFEETQYF. CDR3 nucleotide sequence: TGCGCCAGCAGCCCCTTTGAAGAGACCCAGTACTTC.

The V gene is TRBV5-1, the J gene TRBJ2-2; D possibly corresponds to TRBD2 (5 bases). V was clipped by 0 bases and J by 4 bases, with 10 bases between them. CDR1 is SGHRS and CDR2 is YFSETQ in the germline V gene. The CDR3 contains 15 residues. CDR3 sequence: CASSLAPGSTGELFF. The CDR3 bases are TGCGCCAGCAGCTTGGCCCCGGGGTCCACCGGGGAGCTGTTTTTT.

Only one count was recorded for this clone. The chain combines TRBV19 with TRBJ2-1, with D unclear. The CDR3 sequence is 13 residues long. CDR1 and CDR2 from the germline V gene are LNHDA and SQIVND (reference sequence). Trimming took off 1 base at V and 3 bases at J, with 4 bases between the two ends. The CDR3 bases are TGTGCCAGTAGTATAGTACTCTACAATGAGCAGTTCTTC. Translated: CASSIVLYNEQFF.

The rearrangement uses TRBV25-1 and TRBJ1-5; 7 bases map to TRBD1. This CDR3 is built from 13 residues. Germline-derived CDR1 and CDR2 are MGHDK and SYGVNS. J gave up 8 bases and V 4 bases, and 5 bases lay outside the gene matches. The CDR3: CASSGSQGEPQHF. Written as DNA, the CDR3 is TGTGCCAGCAGTGGCTCCCAGGGGGAGCCCCAGCATTTT.

The chain employs TRBV19 and TRBJ1-1, with 9 bases that match TRBD1. The CDR3 is made up of 15 amino acids. Germline assignment: CDR1 LNHDA and CDR2 SQIVND (reference sequence). Germline trimming cut 5 bases from V and 0 bases from J; bases unmatched to any gene: 4. The CDR3 reads CASSGGQGMNTEAFF. CDR3 nucleotides: TGTGCCAGTAGTGGCGGACAGGGGATGAACACTGAAGCTTTCTTT.

V usage is TRBV7-2 and J usage is TRBJ2-1; D is unclear. CDR1 is SGHTA and CDR2 is FQGNSA in the germline V gene. This CDR3 contains 15 residues. The ends were cut back, 0 bases at V and 6 bases at J, with 12 bases in the middle. The CDR3 loop is CASSLAAGWANEQFF. The CDR3, as DNA: TGTGCCAGCAGCTTAGCGGCAGGTTGGGCCAATGAGCAGTTCTTC.

This clone was seen more than once but under ten times. The V and J genes are TRBV19 and TRBJ2-1; possibly TRBD1 for D (6 bases). Between the trimmed V and J ends, which lost 6 bases and 6 bases, there was a span of 12 bases. The CDR3 length is 13 residues. In germline, CDR1 is LNHDA, CDR2 SQIVND (reference sequence). The CDR3 sequence: CASRERQVNEQFF. For the CDR3, the DNA is TGTGCCAGTAGAGAGAGACAGGTCAATGAGCAGTTCTTC.

This chain uses TRBV15 with TRBJ2-1; D possibly corresponds to TRBD2 (6 bases). V lost 5 bases to trimming and J lost 8 bases, with 16 bases between them. Germline V gene sequence: CDR1 LNHNV, CDR2 YYDKDF (reference sequence). This CDR3 is built from 14 residues. The CDR3 here is CATSWGSGGDEQFF. The CDR3 DNA reads TGTGCCACCAGCTGGGGGTCCGGGGGTGATGAGCAGTTCTTC.

This rearrangement joins TRBV30 to TRBJ1-4, with 7 bases aligning to TRBD1. Trimming took 3 bases from V and 0 from J; bases not matched to a gene: 10. The CDR3 spans 17 residues. The V gene's germline CDR1 is GTSNPN and CDR2 SVGIG (reference sequence). The CDR3 here is CAWRGRRQGSTNEKLFF. DNA of the CDR3: TGTGCCTGGAGGGGACGGAGACAGGGTTCAACTAATGAAAAACTGTTTTTT.

This clone came up a few times. The chain links TRBV25-1 to TRBJ2-4; TRBD2 agrees at 14 bases. The CDR3 spans 16 residues. J gave up 6 bases and V 5 bases, and 6 bases lay outside the gene matches. Germline CDR1 and CDR2: MGHDK and SYGVNS. The CDR3 region is CASSIRTSGGSNIQYF. The CDR3 nucleotides are TGTGCCAGCAGTATTCGGACTAGCGGGGGGTCAAACATTCAGTACTTC. The variable domain in full, completed from reference TRBV25-1 and TRBJ2-4, reads EADIYQTPRYLVIGTGKKITLECSQTMGHDKMYWYQQDPGMELHLIHYSYGVNSTEKGDLSSESTVSRIRTEHFPLTLESARPSHTSQYLCASSIRTSGGSNIQYFGAGTRLSVL.

This clone appeared a few times. The chain carries TRBV6-5 and TRBJ1-2, with D tentatively TRBD1 (5 bases). This CDR3 has 11 residues. Trimming cost V 6 bases and J 6 bases, with 8 bases left between them. Looked up from germline, CDR1 is MNHEY and CDR2 is SVGAGI. CDR3 residues: CASRTDNGYTF. The CDR3 nucleotides are TGTGCCAGCAGAACGGACAATGGCTACACCTTC.

The J gene is TRBJ2-1, the V gene TRBV6-4, with D tentatively TRBD1 (5 bases). Germline loops: CDR1 MRHNA, CDR2 SNTAGT. Trimming shortened V by 5 bases and J by 4 bases, and 15 bases separated the two germline ends. The CDR3 covers 15 residues. CDR3 region: CASSPGDSEYNEQFF. CDR3 nucleotide sequence: TGTGCCAGCAGTCCAGGTGACAGTGAATACAATGAGCAGTTCTTC.

This chain joins TRBV4-1 and TRBJ1-1; 10 bases map to TRBD1. The CDR3 runs 14 residues. The V gene's germline CDR1 is MGHRA and CDR2 YSYEKL. Trimming took 0 bases from V and 5 from J; bases not matched to a gene: 0. The CDR3 sequence: CASSQEDRGTEAFF. In nucleotides, the CDR3 is TGCGCCAGCAGCCAAGAGGACAGGGGGACTGAAGCTTTCTTT.

This chain uses TRBV6-5 with TRBJ1-2; D remains unclear. V was cut by 5 bases and J by 0 bases, with 7 bases left in between. This CDR3 region has 13 residues. The germline CDR1 and CDR2 sequences are MNHEY and SVGAGI. The CDR3 region is CASSRTANYGYTF. CDR3 sequence (DNA): TGTGCCAGCAGTAGAACAGCTAACTATGGCTACACCTTC.

The chain employs TRBV14 and TRBJ2-3; weak D call: TRBD2 (6 bases). The CDR3 contains 16 residues. V lost 4 bases and J lost 2, with 16 bases in between. Germline CDR1 SGHDN, CDR2 FVKESK. The CDR3 protein is CASSLRRDSNTDTQYF. CDR3 coding DNA: TGTGCCAGCAGCCTGCGCCGGGACTCAAACACAGATACGCAGTATTTT.

The chain joins TRBV5-1 to TRBJ2-3, with TRBD2 as a possible D gene (7 bases). Looked up from germline, CDR1 is SGHRS and CDR2 is YFSETQ. Trimming removed 0 bases at V and 4 bases at J, with 12 bases between. This CDR3 region has 15 residues. The CDR3 region has the DNA TGCGCCAGCAGCTTGGTGGGGGGGCGGGCAGATACGCAGTATTTT. Protein sequence: CASSLVGGRADTQYF.

The CDR3 DNA is TGTGCCAGCAGCCGGGACATCGGCAACGAAAAACTGTTTTTT. Its protein is CASSRDIGNEKLFF. The J gene is TRBJ1-4, the V gene TRBV9; a weak D match, TRBD1 (6 bases). The V gene lost 4 bases and the J gene lost 8 bases, with 15 bases spanning the gap. CDR3 length: 14 residues. Germline-derived CDR1 and CDR2 are SGDLS and YYNGEE.

As to this clone: A junction boundary mismatches the germline segment, possibly from a read error. This chain uses TRBV2 with TRBJ2-5, with TRBD1 identical over 9 bases. This CDR3 contains 15 residues. CDR1 and CDR2 (germline): SNHLY, FYNNEI. The CDR3 region is CASSVGGQGQGTQYF. CDR3 bases: TGTGCCAGCAGTGTTGGGGGACAGGGACAAGGGACCCAGTACTTC.

The V gene is TRBV7-2, the J gene TRBJ2-7, with D hard to call. Germline CDR1 reads SGHTA; CDR2 reads FQGNSA. The CDR3 consists of 13 residues. The ends were cut back, 5 bases at V and 7 bases at J, with 15 bases in the middle. The CDR3 spells CASSRPEQQEQYF. The CDR3 nucleotides are TGTGCCAGCAGCCGCCCTGAACAGCAGGAGCAGTACTTC. The variable domain in full, completed from reference TRBV7-2 and TRBJ2-7, reads GAGVSQSPSNKVTEKGKDVELRCDPISGHTALYWYRQSLGQGLEFLIYFQGNSAPDKSGLPSDRFSAERTGGSVSTLTIQRTQQEDSAVYLCASSRPEQQEQYFGPGTRLTVT.